This record covers a single T cell receptor beta chain. Its antigen specificity is not known. The record has no base qualities; no much larger clone is one base away. TCRbeta CDR3 regions were amplified from genomic DNA by means of the immunoSEQ Assay, a bias-controlled multiplex PCR. From the authors' description of their analysis: Within the assay, amplification of reference gene primers was used to estimate how many nucleated cells each sample contained. Sequence reads were collapsed and filtered to measure the absolute abundance of every unique TCRbeta CDR3 rearrangement. For each sample, productive Simpson clonality was calculated as the square root of Simpson's diversity index across productive rearrangements. In its TCRdb copy, this immuneACCESS table keeps in-frame sequences only and misses some clones. Where compared with another copy, unresolved V genes explain less than half of these, and the others have no known cause. That table furnishes V, J and clone size, whereas the DNA furnished D and trimming. The sample yields some 230,000 clones; around 83% were counted once. The ten biggest clones cover around 6.8% of the sample.

This record comes from a study of blood T cell repertoires in COVID-19 (dated by TCRdb to 2020 to 2022). For the study in its entirety: Samples covering the acute and convalescent phases of COVID-19 were provided by collaborators in the United States, Italy and Spain. The prospective study material was composed of cDNA or gDNA derived from T cells, B-cell-depleted T cells, or PBMCs. Deeply sampled blood TCRbeta repertoires from subjects exposed to, actively infected with, or recovered from COVID-19 were included in the dataset. The repertoires were released in a freely available public database meant as a resource for research on the immune response to SARS-CoV-2. Samples were obtained from the ongoing ImmuneRACE study (first 160 participants) and from 1,000 to 1,500 subjects provided by 6 global collaborators. The sample metadata nearly always contained a de-identified subject ID, COVID-19 status, age in years and sex. Where available, HLA class I and class II types were obtained from metadata supplied by the sample provider rather than from assay-based typing.

Overall results and qualifications from the work: How much clinical and demographic metadata was included differed by source and by participant, and the metadata was provided uncurated.

Whole blood was collected in K2EDTA tubes by collaborating institutions according to the institutions' own protocols. For TCRbeta analysis, collaborators shipped samples in one of three forms: frozen whole blood, isolated PBMCs, or DNA extracted from either of those sample types. As encoded in the germline V gene, CDR1 is SGDLS while CDR2 is YYNGEE. V and J lose 1 base and 9 bases, and a span of 14 bases separates them. The CDR3 runs 14 amino acids, cysteine and phenylalanine included. The CDR3 DNA has 42 bases and is translated from base 1. This receptor was identified in a woman aged 50 to 60 with acute or convalescent COVID-19. The receptor chain draws on TRBV9 and TRBJ2-1; the D gene remains uncertain. Sequenced material: peripheral blood. The DNA sequence is TGTGCCAGCAGCGTACCCTCCAGAGCAGGTGAGCAGTTCTTC. The resulting protein is CASSVPSRAGEQFF.